This TCR beta chain came from a study of shared clonotypes between healthy human individuals. Study-wide background: Aged 18 to 49, the donors were two women and three men.

The authors split each subset's genomic DNA evenly across several immunoSEQ plates. In the original analysis: ImmunoSEQ sequences covered only the junction and lacked quality scores; filtering therefore differed. TCRdb's table, derived via immunoSEQ multiplex PCR, lists solely in-frame clones and lacks some. The D gene and trimming were derived from the DNA, and the V and J assignments and clone size from that table. The table records around 2.3 million clones, approximately 95% of them present only once. This CDR3 comprises 15 residues. The V gene's germline CDR1 is SGDLS and CDR2 YYNGEE. V lost 5 bases, J lost 4 bases, and 11 bases stayed unmatched.

Source material: naive CD4+ T cells sorted from blood. The sample's subset: CD45RA+ positively selected. The chain carries TRBV9 and TRBJ2-5, with 7 bases that match TRBD1. The source is a man aged 18 to 30 in good health. Here the CDR3 reads CASSKNPGGGETQYF. The CDR3 DNA reads TGTGCCAGCAGTAAAAACCCAGGGGGTGGAGAGACCCAGTACTTC.